Following are 25 T cell receptor beta chains from one sample sequenced in a study of vaccination effects on CD4 cells after COVID-19. Clones were read by immunoSEQ multiplex PCR, and TCRdb kept only the in-frame ones, dropping some. The sample lists 22,000 or so clones; roughly 70% were seen once. Their cognate antigens are unknown. CD4+ T cells specific for antigen were expanded with viral peptide pools by the ViraFEST assay before sequencing. Culture lasted 10 days before CD4+ T cell isolation. SARS-CoV-2 infected the person between March and December 2020, as confirmed by PCR. Material: CD4+ T cells from PBMCs cultured with a peptide pool, obtained before COVID-19 vaccination. The receptors derive from a human donor who had a prior SARS-CoV-2 infection.

V gene TRBV10-3 combines with J gene TRBJ1-1; D is unresolved. The germline gives CDR1 ENHRY, CDR2 SYGVKD. The CDR3 is made up of 14 amino acids. Deletions cut 2 bases from V and 0 bases from J, with 7 bases between. The DNA for the CDR3 is TGTGCCATCAGTGAGCGCAGAGTGAACACTGAAGCTTTCTTT. Its protein is CAISERRVNTEAFF.

This clone was observed once. The rearrangement joins TRBV3-1 (or the pseudogene TRBV3-2) to TRBJ1-2; D possibly corresponds to TRBD1 (5 bases). The CDR3 loop spans 16 amino acids. Germline loops: CDR1 LGHDT, CDR2 YNNKEL (reference sequence). V was shortened by 4 bases and J by 4 bases, with 19 bases between the two germline ends. CDR3 sequence (DNA): TGTGCCAGCAGCCTCTACGAGAGGCGGGGGGTCTATGGCTACACCTTC. Translated: CASSLYERRGVYGYTF.

This sequence joins TRBV2 and TRBJ2-5, with TRBD2 identical over 9 bases. The V and J ends lost 6 bases and 5 bases, in that order; junction bases with no gene match: 7. Germline-derived CDR1 and CDR2 are SNHLY and FYNNEI. This CDR3 contains 14 residues. The CDR3: CASRPVSGGETQYF. The CDR3 nucleotides are TGTGCCAGCAGGCCCGTAAGCGGGGGGGAGACCCAGTACTTC.

The J gene is TRBJ1-3, the V gene TRBV19; 7 nucleotides line up with TRBD1. Germline CDR1 and CDR2: LNHDA and SQIVND (reference sequence). The CDR3 covers 17 residues. The junction had 15 bases not matched to a gene; V was cut back by 10 bases and J by 0 bases. CDR3 protein: CAIYPGGLPSSGNTIYF. Written as DNA, the CDR3 is TGTGCCATCTACCCAGGGGGGCTCCCCTCCTCTGGAAACACCATATATTTT. The whole variable domain, remainder taken from reference TRBV19 and TRBJ1-3, is DGGITQSPKYLFRKEGQNVTLSCEQNLNHDAMYWYRQDPGQGLRLIYYSQIVNDFQKGDIAEGYSVSREKKESFPLTVTSAQKNPTAFYLCAIYPGGLPSSGNTIYFGEGSWLTVV.

This clone was seen a few times. The chain couples TRBV2 to TRBJ1-1; TRBD1 agrees at 7 bases. The V gene end was trimmed by 5 bases and the J gene end by 1 base; junction bases not matched to a gene: 7. The CDR3 extends over 15 amino acids. The germline V gene has CDR1 SNHLY and CDR2 FYNNEI. The CDR3 region has the DNA TGTGCCAGCAGTCAACAGGGGAGTACGAACACTGAAGCTTTCTTT. Its translation is CASSQQGSTNTEAFF.

The gene calls are TRBV12-3 or TRBV12-4 and TRBJ1-2; TRBD1 matches at 7 bases. The CDR3 is 13 residues long. With 6 bases clipped from V and 2 bases from J, the junction kept 3 bases outside the gene matches. The CDR3 nucleotides are TGTGCCAGCAGCCCGGGACAGAACTATGGCTACACCTTC. This gives the protein CASSPGQNYGYTF.

This clone has only one observation. The CDR3 DNA reads TGCGCCAGCAGCCCAACCCCGGGACAGGGAAACACCGGGGAGCTGTTTTTT. This codes for CASSPTPGQGNTGELFF. The chain joins TRBV5-1 to TRBJ2-2; 9 positions match TRBD1. Germline CDR1 and CDR2: SGHRS and YFSETQ. The ends lost 4 bases at V and 2 bases at J; junction bases unmatched: 9. This CDR3 is 17 amino acids long.

The chain is built from TRBV18 and TRBJ1-3; 8 nucleotides align to TRBD1. CDR1 and CDR2 (germline): KGHSH, LQKENI. This CDR3 has 16 amino acids. V dropped 5 bases and J dropped 1; count of bases not matched to a gene: 7. The CDR3 DNA follows: TGTGCCAGCTCAAGGCAGGGGGCAGCATCTGGAAACACCATATATTTT. Translated, it gives CASSRQGAASGNTIYF. Based on the CDR3 plus reference TRBV18 and TRBJ1-3, the full variable domain is NAGVMQNPRHLVRRRGQEARLRCSPMKGHSHVYWYRQLPEEGLKFMVYLQKENIIDESGMPKERFSAEFPKEGPSILRIQQVVRGDSAAYFCASSRQGAASGNTIYFGEGSWLTVV.

CDR3 DNA sequence: TGCGCCAGCAGCTTTGAACGGGGGGGCGTCTCCTACAATGAGCAGTTCTTC. It is translated as CASSFERGGVSYNEQFF. The chain links TRBV5-1 to TRBJ2-1, with 8 bases aligning to TRBD2. CDR1 SGHRS and CDR2 YFSETQ come from the germline V gene. The V segment lost 2 bases and the J segment 0 bases; nucleotides outside the gene matches: 7. This CDR3 is built from 17 residues.

The chain's CDR3 is CASSLAGATYEQYF. CDR3 bases: TGTGCCAGCAGCCTAGCCGGGGCAACCTACGAGCAGTACTTC. V is TRBV11-3 and J is TRBJ2-7; the D gene could be TRBD1 or TRBD2 (5 bases each). Trimming left V 5 bases short and J 2 bases short, with 13 bases between. Germline V CDR1 and CDR2: SGHNT, YENEEA. The CDR3 runs 14 residues.

The rearrangement joins TRBV2 to TRBJ2-2; 7 positions agree with TRBD2. There are 14 residues in the CDR3. The trim removed 6 bases at V and 2 bases at J, leaving 3 bases unmatched. Germline-derived CDR1 and CDR2 are SNHLY and FYNNEI. DNA for the CDR3: TGTGCCAGCAGGCTAGCGGAAAACACCGGGGAGCTGTTTTTT. It is translated as CASRLAENTGELFF.

V and J are TRBV24-1 and TRBJ2-5, with D possibly matching TRBD2 (6 bases). Germline V lookup: CDR1 KGHDR, CDR2 SFDVKD. Trimming took off 3 bases at V and 1 base at J, with 11 bases between the two ends. The CDR3 is made up of 15 amino acids. Here the CDR3 reads CATSDPRDFQETQYF. In DNA, the CDR3 is TGTGCCACCAGTGATCCTAGGGACTTCCAAGAGACCCAGTACTTC.

This chain joins TRBV4-3 and TRBJ1-4; the D is unclear. The CDR3 covers 13 residues. Germline assignment: CDR1 LGHNA and CDR2 YSLEER. Trimming cost V 3 bases and J 8 bases, with 10 bases left between them. This chain's CDR3 is CASSHDHQEKLFF. In nucleotides, the CDR3 is TGCGCCAGCAGCCACGACCATCAGGAAAAACTGTTTTTT.

This chain uses TRBV2 with TRBJ2-2; weak D call: TRBD2 (5 bases). CDR1 and CDR2 (germline): SNHLY, FYNNEI. The CDR3 loop spans 14 amino acids. V lost 2 bases, J lost 3 bases, and 7 bases lay in between. In DNA form, the CDR3 reads TGTGCCAGCAGTGAATCGGGGTACACCGGGGAGCTGTTTTTT. It encodes CASSESGYTGELFF. Supplemented by reference TRBV2 and TRBJ2-2, the full variable domain reads EPEVTQTPSHQVTQMGQEVILRCVPISNHLYFYWYRQILGQKVEFLVSFYNNEISEKSEIFDDQFSVERPDGSNFTLKIRSTKLEDSAMYFCASSESGYTGELFFGEGSRLTVL.

The DNA of the CDR3 is TGTGCCACCAGCAGAGATCTTAGCGCGACCCAGTACTTC. Amino acid sequence: CATSRDLSATQYF. V is TRBV15 and J is TRBJ2-5; TRBD2 might be the D (5 bases). Trimming left V 0 bases short and J 7 bases short, with 9 bases between. The germline V gene encodes CDR1 LNHNV and CDR2 YYDKDF (reference sequence). The CDR3 consists of 13 residues.

For the CDR3, the DNA is TGTGCCAGCAGCTTGATGAGCGGGGGGGCCGACGATACGCAGTATTTT. Residues: CASSLMSGGADDTQYF. The chain uses TRBV7-3 and TRBJ2-3, with 10 bases aligning to TRBD2. Germline-derived CDR1 and CDR2 are SGHTA and FQGTGA. V lost 3 bases, J lost 6 bases, and 9 bases stayed unmatched. The length of the CDR3 is 16 residues. Supplemented by reference TRBV7-3 and TRBJ2-3, the full variable domain reads GAGVSQTPSNKVTEKGKYVELRCDPISGHTALYWYRQSLGQGPEFLIYFQGTGAADDSGLPNDRFFAVRPEGSVSTLKIQRTERGDSAVYLCASSLMSGGADDTQYFGPGTRLTVL.

CDR3 DNA: TGTGCCAGCAGCCCAGGACAGGGAAGCTATGGCTACACCTTC. This gives the protein CASSPGQGSYGYTF. The chain has TRBV11-2 and TRBJ1-2; 8 bases agree with TRBD1. The V gene's germline CDR1 is SGHAT and CDR2 FQNNGV. V gave up 5 bases and J gave up 4 bases; unmatched junction bases: 6. The CDR3 contains 14 residues.

This clone has just a few counts. The chain's CDR3 is CASSQDSGNYGYTF. The DNA of the CDR3 is TGTGCCAGCAGCCAAGACTCAGGGAACTATGGCTACACCTTC. The rearrangement joins TRBV3-1 (or the pseudogene TRBV3-2) to TRBJ1-2, with a possible D match to TRBD1 (5 bases). Germline V lookup: CDR1 LGHDT, CDR2 YNNKEL (reference sequence). This CDR3 spans 14 amino acids. V dropped 0 bases and J dropped 2 bases, with 7 bases sitting between them.

The chain joins TRBV3-1 (or the pseudogene TRBV3-2) to TRBJ1-4; D gene unclear. Germline lookup yields CDR1 LGHDT and CDR2 YNNKEL (reference sequence). CDR3 length: 14 amino acids. V was cut by 1 base and J by 8 bases, with 11 bases left in between. The CDR3 DNA is TGTGCCAGCAGCCAAGGGACGGGCGGGGAAAAACTGTTTTTT. It translates to CASSQGTGGEKLFF.

V gene TRBV7-2 combines with J gene TRBJ2-7; a weak D match, TRBD1 (5 bases). Germline CDR1 and CDR2: SGHTA and FQGNSA. Trimming removed 5 bases from V and 0 bases from J, with 8 bases in between. This CDR3 is built from 13 residues. DNA of the CDR3: TGTGCCAGCAGCCCAGGGTTCTCCTACGAGCAGTACTTC. As protein: CASSPGFSYEQYF. Drawing the rest from reference TRBV7-2 and TRBJ2-7, the complete variable domain is GAGVSQSPSNKVTEKGKDVELRCDPISGHTALYWYRQSLGQGLEFLIYFQGNSAPDKSGLPSDRFSAERTGGSVSTLTIQRTQQEDSAVYLCASSPGFSYEQYFGPGTRLTVT.

This clone was detected only a few times. The junction differs from germline at one of its ends, possibly a read error. The rearrangement uses TRBV2 and TRBJ2-1; TRBD2 agrees at 10 bases. Germline V lookup: CDR1 SNHLY, CDR2 FYNNEI. The CDR3 spans 14 residues. CDR3 loop: CASSPFTSGGAGVF. CDR3 sequence (DNA): TGTGCCAGCAGTCCCTTCACCAGCGGGGGGGCCGGGGTCTTC.

V and J are TRBV6-1 and TRBJ1-5; D gene unclear. CDR3 length: 15 residues. Trimming left V 1 base short and J 4 bases short, with 11 bases between. Germline loops: CDR1 MNHNS, CDR2 SASEGT. The CDR3 region has the DNA TGTGCCAGCAGTGAAGTGATAAACAGAAATCAGCCCCAGCATTTT. It is translated as CASSEVINRNQPQHF.

A few counts support this clone. The chain links TRBV4-3 to TRBJ1-1, with a weak D call TRBD1 (5 bases). Germline-derived CDR1 and CDR2 are LGHNA and YSLEER. The CDR3 extends over 14 amino acids. The germline V and J ends were trimmed by 0 bases and 4 bases, with 9 bases remaining between them. The CDR3 DNA follows: TGCGCCAGCAGCCAAGATGGGGGGGTCACTGAAGCTTTCTTT. As protein: CASSQDGGVTEAFF.

In its sample, this clone was seen once. The chain employs TRBV5-1 and TRBJ1-3, with TRBD1 as a possible D gene (5 bases). This CDR3 has 15 residues. Trimming removed 4 bases at V and 2 bases at J, with 13 bases between. The germline CDR1 and CDR2 sequences are SGHRS and YFSETQ. The CDR3 loop is CASSPHLGPGNTIYF. CDR3 DNA sequence: TGCGCCAGCAGCCCCCATCTGGGGCCTGGAAACACCATATATTTT. The variable domain in full, completed from reference TRBV5-1 and TRBJ1-3, reads KAGVTQTPRYLIKTRGQQVTLSCSPISGHRSVSWYQQTPGQGLQFLFEYFSETQRNKGNFPGRFSGRQFSNSRSEMNVSTLELGDSALYLCASSPHLGPGNTIYFGEGSWLTVV.

The J gene is TRBJ2-7, the V gene TRBV5-4, with TRBD1 identical over 9 bases. The CDR3 totals 15 residues. Losses at the gene ends were 3 bases for V and 4 bases for J; bases not matched to a gene: 8. Germline V gene lookup returns CDR1 SGHNT and CDR2 YYREEE (reference sequence). CDR3 DNA sequence: TGTGCCAGCAGCTCGCCGGGACAGGGTCCTTACGAGCAGTACTTC. Residues: CASSSPGQGPYEQYF. The complete variable domain, with remaining parts taken from reference TRBV5-4 and TRBJ2-7, reads ETGVTQSPTHLIKTRGQQVTLRCSSQSGHNTVSWYQQALGQGPQFIFQYYREEENGRGNFPPRFSGLQFPNYSSELNVNALELDDSALYLCASSSPGQGPYEQYFGPGTRLTVT.